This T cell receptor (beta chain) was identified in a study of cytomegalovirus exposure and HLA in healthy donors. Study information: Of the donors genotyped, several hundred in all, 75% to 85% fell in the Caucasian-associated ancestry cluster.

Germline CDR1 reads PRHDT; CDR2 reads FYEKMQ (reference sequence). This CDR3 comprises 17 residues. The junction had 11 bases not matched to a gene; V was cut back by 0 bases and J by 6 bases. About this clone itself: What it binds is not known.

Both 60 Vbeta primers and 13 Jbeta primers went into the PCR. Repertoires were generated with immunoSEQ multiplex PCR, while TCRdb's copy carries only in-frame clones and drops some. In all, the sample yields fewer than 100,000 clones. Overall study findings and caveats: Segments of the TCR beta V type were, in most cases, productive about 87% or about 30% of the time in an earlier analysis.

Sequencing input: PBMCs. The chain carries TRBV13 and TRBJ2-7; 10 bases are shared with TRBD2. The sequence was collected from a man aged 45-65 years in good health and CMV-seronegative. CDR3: CASSLGLAGALRGEQYF. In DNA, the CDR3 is TGTGCCAGCAGCTTAGGGCTAGCGGGGGCCCTCAGAGGCGAGCAGTACTTC.